A single sample is the source of the 19 T cell receptor beta chains below, sequenced in a study of shared clonotypes between healthy human individuals. The table came from immunoSEQ multiplex PCR; TCRdb's copy has only in-frame clones and leaves some out. The top ten clones hold 0.39% of a sample with 2.3 million or so clones, more than 85% of them seen once. The source material was naive CD4+ T cells from PBMCs. Regarding subset: CD45RA+ positively selected. The receptors derive from a young man in good health. Some clones in this sample may be carry-over from other donors' samples.

The chain combines TRBV7-2 with TRBJ1-1; D is perhaps TRBD1 (5 bases). Germline CDR1 SGHTA, CDR2 FQGNSA. The CDR3 sequence is 16 residues long. Trimming took 6 bases from V and 0 from J, leaving 17 bases between them. CDR3 in DNA: TGTGCCAGCAGGGGACCGGGACGGACCCTGAACACTGAAGCTTTCTTT. This sequence encodes CASRGPGRTLNTEAFF. Full variable domain (missing parts from reference TRBV7-2 and TRBJ1-1): GAGVSQSPSNKVTEKGKDVELRCDPISGHTALYWYRQSLGQGLEFLIYFQGNSAPDKSGLPSDRFSAERTGGSVSTLTIQRTQQEDSAVYLCASRGPGRTLNTEAFFGQGTRLTVV.

This rearrangement joins TRBV7-2 to TRBJ1-3, with 9 bases that match TRBD1. The germline CDR1 and CDR2 sequences are SGHTA and FQGNSA. The V and J ends lost 2 bases and 0 bases, in that order; junction bases with no gene match: 5. CDR3 size: 17 residues. CDR3: CASSLTGTGSSGNTIYF. The DNA of the CDR3 is TGTGCCAGCAGCTTAACCGGGACAGGGAGCTCTGGAAACACCATATATTTT.

The J gene is TRBJ1-3, the V gene TRBV18; unclear D gene. Trimming left V 1 base short and J 0 bases short, with 10 bases between. The CDR3 covers 16 residues. CDR1 and CDR2 (germline): KGHSH, LQKENI. CDR3 amino acids: CASSPLGLNSGNTIYF. In DNA, the CDR3 is TGTGCCAGCTCACCACTTGGCCTCAACTCTGGAAACACCATATATTTT. The complete variable domain, with remaining parts taken from reference TRBV18 and TRBJ1-3, reads NAGVMQNPRHLVRRRGQEARLRCSPMKGHSHVYWYRQLPEEGLKFMVYLQKENIIDESGMPKERFSAEFPKEGPSILRIQQVVRGDSAAYFCASSPLGLNSGNTIYFGEGSWLTVV.

With respect to this clone: Different DNA sequences within this sample yield the same CDR3. The chain employs TRBV15 and TRBJ2-2; possibly TRBD1 for D (5 bases). V was pared by 0 bases and J by 5 bases, with 7 bases between. The CDR3 loop spans 14 amino acids. CDR1 and CDR2 from the germline V gene are LNHNV and YYDKDF (reference sequence). The CDR3 sequence is CATSRDPGTGELFF. CDR3 coding DNA: TGTGCCACCAGCAGAGATCCAGGGACCGGGGAGCTGTTTTTT. Full variable domain (missing parts from reference TRBV15 and TRBJ2-2): DAMVIQNPRYQVTQFGKPVTLSCSQTLNHNVMYWYQQKSSQAPKLLFHYYDKDFNNEADTPDNFQSRRPNTSFCFLDIRSPGLGDTAMYLCATSRDPGTGELFFGEGSRLTVL.

The rearrangement links TRBV9 to TRBJ1-2; D is undetermined. Trimming stripped 3 bases from V and 8 bases from J, with 11 bases between. Germline V gene data show CDR1 as SGDLS and CDR2 as YYNGEE. The CDR3 sequence is 12 residues long. This chain's CDR3 is CASSEGGGGYTF. The CDR3 DNA follows: TGTGCCAGCAGCGAAGGAGGTGGCGGCTACACCTTC.

The chain joins TRBV28 to TRBJ1-3; D remains ambiguous. V was trimmed by 5 bases and J by 4 bases, leaving 12 bases between them. This CDR3 region has 14 residues. Germline values: CDR1 MDHEN, CDR2 SYDVKM. CDR3 bases: TGTGCCAGCAGTCCCCCGGGCATCGGAAACACCATATATTTT. Protein: CASSPPGIGNTIYF.

The CDR3 loop is CASSPTLASPYNEQFF. DNA for the CDR3: TGTGCCAGCAGCCCAACCTTGGCCTCCCCCTACAATGAGCAGTTCTTC. The chain couples TRBV11-3 to TRBJ2-1; D not certain. The CDR3 has 16 residues. Germline V gene data show CDR1 as SGHNT and CDR2 as YENEEA. Trimming removed 5 bases at V and 2 bases at J, with 16 bases between.

The gene calls are TRBV7-3 and TRBJ2-2, with 12 bases lining up with TRBD2. V lost 1 base and J lost 6; bases outside the gene matches: 3. The germline CDR1 and CDR2 sequences are SGHTA and FQGTGA. The CDR3 sequence is 16 residues long. This chain's CDR3 is CASSLMGLAGAGELFF. The CDR3 region has the DNA TGTGCCAGCAGCTTAATGGGACTAGCGGGTGCCGGGGAGCTGTTTTTT.

With regard to this clone: The same CDR3 arises from other DNA sequences in this sample as well. This chain connects TRBV4-3 to TRBJ2-7; unclear D gene. V lost 0 bases and J 4 bases, leaving 7 bases between the germline ends. Germline V gene data show CDR1 as LGHNA and CDR2 as YSLEER. The length of the CDR3 is 13 residues. The CDR3 reads CASSQDPRYEQYF. The CDR3, as DNA: TGCGCCAGCAGCCAAGACCCTCGGTACGAGCAGTACTTC.

The rearrangement links TRBV5-4 to TRBJ1-2; maybe TRBD1 (5 bases). The CDR3 extends over 16 amino acids. The germline V gene has CDR1 SGHNT and CDR2 YYREEE (reference sequence). V lost 0 bases to trimming and J lost 7 bases, with 19 bases between them. The chain's CDR3 is CASSLAPPGGAGGYTF. The DNA of the CDR3 is TGTGCCAGCAGCTTGGCCCCTCCTGGGGGTGCTGGTGGCTACACCTTC.

V is TRBV5-1 and J is TRBJ1-2, with D uncertain. Trimming removed 6 bases from V and 4 bases from J, with 13 bases in between. The CDR3 spans 13 residues. Germline V gene sequence: CDR1 SGHRS, CDR2 YFSETQ. CDR3 sequence (DNA): TGCGCCAGCACCCCCGAAGGCAGCTATGGCTACACCTTC. Protein: CASTPEGSYGYTF.

This clone was seen just once. This chain connects TRBV29-1 to TRBJ1-1, with D perhaps TRBD1 (5 bases). Germline V gene data show CDR1 as SQVTM and CDR2 as ANQGSEA. V was pared by 2 bases and J by 1 base, with 8 bases between. The CDR3 is 13 residues long. The CDR3 protein is CSVEFQGNTEAFF. CDR3 DNA sequence: TGCAGCGTTGAATTCCAGGGGAACACTGAAGCTTTCTTT.

This clone was recorded only once. The chain carries TRBV6-1 and TRBJ2-2, with D perhaps TRBD2 (6 bases). The CDR3 is made up of 15 amino acids. Germline values: CDR1 MNHNS, CDR2 SASEGT. Deletions cut 2 bases from V and 5 bases from J, with 12 bases between. The CDR3 region has the DNA TGTGCCAGCAGTGAACGGGGGTCGGGGACCGGGGAGCTGTTTTTT. Protein sequence: CASSERGSGTGELFF.

The chain employs TRBV5-6 and TRBJ1-2; the D is unclear. Looked up from germline, CDR1 is SGHDT and CDR2 is YYEEEE. The CDR3 runs to 17 residues. Trimming shortened V by 3 bases and J by 4 bases, and 22 bases separated the two germline ends. CDR3 nucleotides: TGTGCCAGCAGCTACCTCGGAGATCCCCTCACCGGCTATGGCTACACCTTC. Amino acids: CASSYLGDPLTGYGYTF. The whole variable domain, filled in from reference TRBV5-6 and TRBJ1-2, reads DAGVTQSPTHLIKTRGQQVTLRCSPKSGHDTVSWYQQALGQGPQFIFQYYEEEERQRGNFPDRFSGHQFPNYSSELNVNALLLGDSALYLCASSYLGDPLTGYGYTFGSGTRLTVV.

The V call is TRBV7-9, the J call TRBJ2-2; perhaps TRBD1 as D (6 bases). CDR3 length equals 15 residues. Trimming took 5 bases from V and 1 from J, leaving 11 bases between them. CDR1 is SEHNR and CDR2 is FQNEAQ in the germline V gene (reference sequence). The CDR3 reads CASSPYRVNTGELFF. The CDR3 DNA is TGTGCCAGCAGCCCCTACAGGGTGAACACCGGGGAGCTGTTTTTT. Full variable domain (rest looked up from reference TRBV7-9 and TRBJ2-2): DTGVSQNPRHKITKRGQNVTFRCDPISEHNRLYWYRQTLGQGPEFLTYFQNEAQLEKSRLLSDRFSAERPKGSFSTLEIQRTEQGDSAMYLCASSPYRVNTGELFFGEGSRLTVL.

The V and J genes are TRBV16 and TRBJ1-4; D is ambiguous. Germline V lookup: CDR1 KGHSY, CDR2 FQNENV. Trimming cost V 3 bases and J 0 bases, with 11 bases left between them. The CDR3 is made up of 16 amino acids. CDR3 in DNA: TGTGCCAGCAGCCAGCTAAGCGGTGCAACTAATGAAAAACTGTTTTTT. This codes for CASSQLSGATNEKLFF. Drawing the rest from reference TRBV16 and TRBJ1-4, the complete variable domain is GEEVAQTPKHLVRGEGQKAKLYCAPIKGHSYVFWYQQVLKNEFKFLISFQNENVFDETGMPKERFSAKCLPNSPCSLEIQATKLEDSAVYFCASSQLSGATNEKLFFGSGTQLSVL.

The chain joins TRBV28 to TRBJ2-7; D may match TRBD1 or TRBD2 (5 bases each). The CDR3 totals 14 residues. Per the germline V gene, CDR1 is MDHEN and CDR2 is SYDVKM. Trimming left V 3 bases short and J 3 bases short, with 12 bases between. The CDR3 reads CASSLDGTIYEQYF. In nucleotides, the CDR3 is TGTGCCAGCAGTTTGGACGGGACCATCTACGAGCAGTACTTC.

The gene calls are TRBV5-4 and TRBJ2-1; perhaps TRBD1 as D (6 bases). CDR1 is SGHNT and CDR2 is YYREEE in the germline V gene (reference sequence). Deletions cut 5 bases from V and 10 bases from J, with 13 bases between. This CDR3 comprises 12 residues. The CDR3 DNA reads as TGTGCCAGCAGGTCCGAAGGGGGAGAGCAGTTCTTC. It specifies CASRSEGGEQFF. The full variable domain, its missing parts supplied by reference TRBV5-4 and TRBJ2-1, is ETGVTQSPTHLIKTRGQQVTLRCSSQSGHNTVSWYQQALGQGPQFIFQYYREEENGRGNFPPRFSGLQFPNYSSELNVNALELDDSALYLCASRSEGGEQFFGPGTRLTVL.

The rearrangement uses TRBV5-1 and TRBJ2-1; 9 nucleotides agree with TRBD2. Trimming took 1 base from V and 5 from J; bases not matched to a gene: 7. This CDR3 is built from 16 residues. Germline CDR1 SGHRS, CDR2 YFSETQ. The CDR3 nucleotides are TGCGCCAGCAGCTTGCCAGCTCTAGCGGGACACAATGAGCAGTTCTTC. The encoded protein is CASSLPALAGHNEQFF. The entire variable domain, with the rest obtained from reference TRBV5-1 and TRBJ2-1, is as follows: KAGVTQTPRYLIKTRGQQVTLSCSPISGHRSVSWYQQTPGQGLQFLFEYFSETQRNKGNFPGRFSGRQFSNSRSEMNVSTLELGDSALYLCASSLPALAGHNEQFFGPGTRLTVL.